This T cell receptor beta chain was sequenced during a study of cytomegalovirus exposure and HLA in healthy donors. J was trimmed by 5 bases and V by 2 bases; bases with no gene match: 2. The CDR3 consists of 14 residues. The germline V gene has CDR1 MDHEN and CDR2 SYDVKM. The protocol was immunoSEQ multiplex PCR, while the TCRdb copy is restricted to in-frame clones and leaves out a portion. The sample includes about 240,000 clones, approximately 86% seen only once; the top ten take roughly 1.2%. This TCR was sampled from a woman aged 30 to 39 in good health and CMV-seropositive. Sequenced sample: PBMCs. The J gene is TRBJ2-3, the V gene TRBV28; 9 positions match TRBD2. DNA for the CDR3: TGTGCCAGCAGTTTAGCGGGAGGGAGAGATACGCAGTATTTT. Translation gives CASSLAGGRDTQYF.